This T cell receptor (beta chain) was recorded in a study of T cells after yellow fever vaccination. TCRdb called the 5' RACE reads again in MiXCR, with one record for every CDR3 protein. The table shows hundreds of thousands of distinct CDR3 sequences, with around 10% occurring only once. V was clipped by 3 bases and J by 2 bases, with 7 bases between them. Germline V lookup: CDR1 KGHSH, CDR2 LQKENI. This CDR3 spans 13 amino acids. This clonotype was detected many times. J is TRBJ2-5 and V is TRBV18; D call uncertain. The sample was CD4+ T cells sorted from PBMCs, taken 5 days after the yellow fever booster vaccination. This receptor was identified in a man between 18 and 29 years old who received the YFV17D yellow fever vaccine. Here the CDR3 DNA reads TGTGCCAGCTCACCGCCAAGTCAAGAGACCCAGTACTTC. Translating it yields CASSPPSQETQYF.